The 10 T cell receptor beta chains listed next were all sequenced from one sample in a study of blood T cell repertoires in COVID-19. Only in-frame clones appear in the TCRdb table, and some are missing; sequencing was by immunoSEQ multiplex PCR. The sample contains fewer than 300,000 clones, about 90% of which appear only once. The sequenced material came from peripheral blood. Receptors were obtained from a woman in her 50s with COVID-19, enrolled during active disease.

CDR3 sequence reads: CASSTGGWQTQYF. The CDR3 DNA follows: TGTGCCAGCAGTACAGGGGGCTGGCAGACCCAGTACTTC. The chain employs TRBV6-5 and TRBJ2-5, with 9 bases lining up with TRBD1. The length of the CDR3 is 13 residues. Unmatched junction bases numbered 4, after V lost 5 bases and J lost 6 bases. CDR1 and CDR2 from the germline V gene are MNHEY and SVGAGI.

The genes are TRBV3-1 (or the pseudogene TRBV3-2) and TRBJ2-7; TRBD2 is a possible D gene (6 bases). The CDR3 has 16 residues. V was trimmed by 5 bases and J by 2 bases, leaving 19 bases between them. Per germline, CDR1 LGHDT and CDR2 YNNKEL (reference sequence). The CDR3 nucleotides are TGTGCCAGCAGCTCCCCAGTGGCGGGAAAGACCTACGAGCAGTACTTC. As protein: CASSSPVAGKTYEQYF.

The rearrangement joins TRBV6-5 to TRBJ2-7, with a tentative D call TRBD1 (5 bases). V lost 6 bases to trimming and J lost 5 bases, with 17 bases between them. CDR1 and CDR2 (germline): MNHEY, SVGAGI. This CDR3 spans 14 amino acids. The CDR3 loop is CASSWDLRGNEQYF. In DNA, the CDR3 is TGTGCCAGCAGCTGGGATCTAAGGGGTAACGAGCAGTACTTC.

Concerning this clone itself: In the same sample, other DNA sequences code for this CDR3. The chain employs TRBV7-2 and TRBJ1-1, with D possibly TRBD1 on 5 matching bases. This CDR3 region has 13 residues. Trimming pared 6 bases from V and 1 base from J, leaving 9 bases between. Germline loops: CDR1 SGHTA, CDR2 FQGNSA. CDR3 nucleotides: TGTGCCAGCAGTTTTCAGGGGAACACTGAAGCTTTCTTT. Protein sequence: CASSFQGNTEAFF.

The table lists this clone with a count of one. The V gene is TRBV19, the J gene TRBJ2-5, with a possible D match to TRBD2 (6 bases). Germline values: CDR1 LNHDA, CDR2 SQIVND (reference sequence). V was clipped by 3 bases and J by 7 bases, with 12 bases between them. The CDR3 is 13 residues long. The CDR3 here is CASSMSSVGTQYF. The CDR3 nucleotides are TGTGCCAGTAGTATGTCTAGCGTGGGGACCCAGTACTTC.

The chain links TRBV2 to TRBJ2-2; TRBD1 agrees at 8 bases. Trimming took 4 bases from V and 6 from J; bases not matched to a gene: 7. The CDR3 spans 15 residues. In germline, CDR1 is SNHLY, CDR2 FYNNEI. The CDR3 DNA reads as TGTGCCAGCAGTGGGAGGACAGGGACCGCCGGGGAGCTGTTTTTT. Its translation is CASSGRTGTAGELFF.

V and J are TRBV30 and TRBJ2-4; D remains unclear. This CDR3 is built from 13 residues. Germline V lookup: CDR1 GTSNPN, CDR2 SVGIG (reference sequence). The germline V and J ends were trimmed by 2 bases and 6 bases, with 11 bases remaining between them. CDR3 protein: CAWSITAANIQYF. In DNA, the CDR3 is TGTGCCTGGAGTATCACAGCCGCAAACATTCAGTACTTC.

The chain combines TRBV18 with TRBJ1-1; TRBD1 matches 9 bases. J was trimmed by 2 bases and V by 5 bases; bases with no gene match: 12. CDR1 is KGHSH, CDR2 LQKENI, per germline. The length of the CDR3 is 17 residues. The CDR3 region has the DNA TGTGCCAGCTCATCCACAGGGGGCGCAGGAAGTAACACTGAAGCTTTCTTT. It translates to CASSSTGGAGSNTEAFF.

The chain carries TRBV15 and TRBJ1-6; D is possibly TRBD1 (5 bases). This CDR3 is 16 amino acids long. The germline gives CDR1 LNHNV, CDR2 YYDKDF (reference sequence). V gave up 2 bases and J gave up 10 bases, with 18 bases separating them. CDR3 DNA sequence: TGTGCCACCAGCAGACCAGAGGCAGGGATGCAGTCACCCCTCCACTTT. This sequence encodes CATSRPEAGMQSPLHF.

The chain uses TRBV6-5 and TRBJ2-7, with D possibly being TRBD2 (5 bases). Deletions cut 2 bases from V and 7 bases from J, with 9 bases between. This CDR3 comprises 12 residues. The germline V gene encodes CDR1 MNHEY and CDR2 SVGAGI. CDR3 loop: CASSYLRGEQYF. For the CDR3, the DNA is TGTGCCAGCAGTTACCTTAGAGGGGAGCAGTACTTC.